This T cell receptor (beta chain) was captured by sequencing in a study of tumor-infiltrating lymphocytes in primary liver carcinoma. Study-wide context: Samples gave roughly 3.65 to 7.5 million productive TCRbeta reads, similar across tissue types. Overall study results and limits: Just around 8-25% of top clones spanned all five tumor regions.

This clonotype was recorded at least ten times. Antigen unknown. The input was 450 to 500 ng total RNA; TCR beta cDNA was made from it with a constant-region primer. Three-round nested multiplex PCR performed with slightly modified ARM-PCR produced the TCR beta libraries. TCRdb ran MiXCR on the multiplex PCR reads and lists one entry per CDR3 protein. The table has roughly 20,000 distinct CDR3 sequences, 79% seen once; the top ten hold about 43%. DNA and RNA were both co-extracted from approximately 20-30 mg of bulk tissue that had not been sorted. Those sampled were patients whose primary liver carcinoma was treated by surgical resection. Patients were treatment-naive with chronic HBV infection. What was sequenced was liver tumor tissue from sampling region 4. The subset here: tumor region T4, right-lateral pole. The TCR was taken from a woman in her twenties or thirties with primary liver carcinoma and hepatitis B virus infection.

The CDR3 region is CASSLSELASQYF. CDR3 nucleotides: TGTGCCAGCAGCTTAAGTGAGTTAGCGTCGCAGTACTTC. The V gene is TRBV11-2, the J gene TRBJ2-7; tentative D call: TRBD2 (5 bases). Trimming removed 2 bases from V and 9 bases from J, with 14 bases in between. Germline V gene data show CDR1 as SGHAT and CDR2 as FQNNGV. CDR3 size: 13 residues.